These 18 T cell receptor beta chains came from one sample sequenced in a study of T cells after posttransplantation cyclophosphamide. The assay was immunoSEQ multiplex PCR, and TCRdb's table has in-frame clones only and misses some. There are roughly 34,000 clones in the sample, none observed a single time. Sequenced input: PBMCs. All receptors come from a woman in her thirties in good health and a related stem cell transplant donor.

This clone was counted at least ten times. The CDR3 coding sequence is TGTGCCAGCTCATCCCTAGCGGGGGCCCGGAGGGATGAGCAGTTCTTC. As protein: CASSSLAGARRDEQFF. The V and J genes are TRBV18 and TRBJ2-1; 10 nucleotides align to TRBD2. Germline lookup yields CDR1 KGHSH and CDR2 LQKENI. After removal of 5 bases from V and 8 bases from J, the junction contained 12 bases not matched to a gene. CDR3 size: 16 residues.

This clone was seen at least ten times. V usage is TRBV6-2 or TRBV6-3 and J usage is TRBJ2-6; D tentatively reads TRBD1 or TRBD2 (5 bases each). The CDR3 has 18 residues. Deletions cut 6 bases from V and 2 bases from J, with 20 bases between. Per the germline V gene, CDR1 is MNHEY and CDR2 is SVGEGT. The CDR3 spells CASSPPPGRGAGANVLTF. CDR3 nucleotide sequence: TGTGCCAGCAGCCCACCACCAGGGAGAGGAGCTGGGGCCAACGTCCTGACTTTC.

This clone was counted ten times or more. J is TRBJ1-3 and V is TRBV12-3 or TRBV12-4; no reliable D call. The V end was cut by 2 bases, the J end by 2 bases, with 7 bases between. The CDR3 is 14 residues long. CDR3 amino acids: CASSLTSPGNTIYF. The CDR3 DNA reads TGTGCCAGCAGTTTAACCAGTCCTGGAAACACCATATATTTT.

The sample holds many counts of this clone. The genes are TRBV9 and TRBJ2-7; maybe TRBD2 (5 bases). Germline assignment: CDR1 SGDLS and CDR2 YYNGEE. The CDR3 length is 14 residues. V lost 0 bases, J lost 5 bases, and 12 bases lay in between. The CDR3 nucleotides read TGTGCCAGCAGCGTAGGTGCGGGTCAGGACGAGCAGTACTTC. Residues: CASSVGAGQDEQYF.

This clone was counted between two and nine times. This chain connects TRBV28 to TRBJ1-2, with a possible D match to TRBD1 (6 bases). The germline CDR1 and CDR2 sequences are MDHEN and SYDVKM. The CDR3 has 15 amino acids. The germline V and J ends were trimmed by 4 bases and 2 bases, with 14 bases remaining between them. In DNA form, the CDR3 reads TGTGCCAGCAGTTGGGTATCGAGGGGGAACTATGGCTACACCTTC. Translated: CASSWVSRGNYGYTF.

This clone was counted ten times or more. The chain is built from TRBV14 and TRBJ1-1; the D gene is possibly TRBD1 (6 bases). The CDR3 sequence is 13 residues long. In germline, CDR1 is SGHDN, CDR2 FVKESK. V lost 6 bases, J lost 3 bases, and 11 bases lay in between. The CDR3: CASRQGGHTEAFF. The CDR3 region has the DNA TGTGCCAGCAGACAGGGTGGTCACACTGAAGCTTTCTTT.

The sample holds many counts of this clone. The CDR3: CASSRTGEGQPQHF. CDR3 DNA: TGTGCCAGCAGCCGGACAGGGGAGGGTCAGCCCCAGCATTTT. The chain employs TRBV6-6 and TRBJ1-5; TRBD1 matches 9 bases. This CDR3 comprises 14 residues. The germline V gene has CDR1 MNHNY and CDR2 SVGAGI (reference sequence). With V trimmed by 6 bases and J by 6 bases, 6 bases remained unmatched.

This clone was observed at least ten times. V usage is TRBV6-5 and J usage is TRBJ2-1; D is ambiguous. Germline V lookup: CDR1 MNHEY, CDR2 SVGAGI. V was clipped by 5 bases and J by 7 bases, with 9 bases between them. The CDR3 extends over 12 amino acids. CDR3 in amino acids: CASSRVRNEQFF. DNA of the CDR3: TGTGCCAGCAGTCGAGTACGGAATGAGCAGTTCTTC.

This clone was observed many times. The V gene is TRBV12-3 or TRBV12-4, the J gene TRBJ2-2; D is undetermined. The CDR3 contains 13 residues. V lost 3 bases and J lost 1, with 3 bases in between. The CDR3 loop is CASSFKNTGELFF. The DNA of the CDR3 is TGTGCCAGCAGTTTCAAGAACACCGGGGAGCTGTTTTTT.

The chain links TRBV29-1 to TRBJ2-5, with 11 bases fitting TRBD1. Germline CDR1 reads SQVTM; CDR2 reads ANQGSEA. The length of the CDR3 is 13 residues. V lost 6 bases to trimming and J lost 5 bases; unmatched junction nucleotides: 5. This chain's CDR3 is CSVGTGGWETQYF. CDR3 sequence (DNA): TGCAGCGTCGGGACAGGGGGTTGGGAGACCCAGTACTTC.

J is TRBJ1-2 and V is TRBV6-2 or TRBV6-3; TRBD1 agrees at 10 bases. CDR1 MNHEY and CDR2 SVGEGT come from the germline V gene. V trimming: 4 bases; J trimming: 4 bases; junction bases outside the gene matches: 12. The CDR3 runs to 17 residues. CDR3 in amino acids: CASSFSGTGERSYGYTF. The CDR3 nucleotides are TGTGCCAGCAGTTTCTCCGGGACAGGGGAGCGGAGCTATGGCTACACCTTC.

This clone has ten or more counts. The rearrangement joins TRBV7-9 to TRBJ2-1, with D possibly matching TRBD1 (6 bases). The CDR3 has 12 residues. V shed 2 bases and J shed 15 bases, with 14 bases lying between them. CDR1 SEHNR and CDR2 FQNEAQ come from the germline V gene (reference sequence). CDR3 residues: CASSLTPRGLFF. CDR3 coding DNA: TGTGCCAGCAGCTTAACTCCCAGGGGTCTGTTCTTC.

At least ten counts were recorded for this clone. The CDR3 spells CASSQNYRANQPQHF. In DNA form, the CDR3 reads TGCGCCAGCAGCCAGAACTACAGGGCCAATCAGCCCCAGCATTTT. The chain is built from TRBV4-1 and TRBJ1-5; D is possibly TRBD1 (6 bases). The V end lost 3 bases, the J end lost 3 bases, and 12 bases lay between the germline ends. This CDR3 region has 15 residues. Per the germline V gene, CDR1 is MGHRA and CDR2 is YSYEKL.

This clone was detected a few times. The rearrangement uses TRBV7-2 and TRBJ2-7; 9 bases align to TRBD1. This CDR3 has 13 amino acids. J lost 5 bases, V lost 4 bases, and 3 bases had no gene match. Germline V gives CDR1 SGHTA, CDR2 FQGNSA. Here the CDR3 reads CASSWDRADEQYF. CDR3 nucleotides: TGTGCCAGCAGCTGGGACAGGGCGGACGAGCAGTACTTC. The entire variable domain, with the rest obtained from reference TRBV7-2 and TRBJ2-7, is as follows: GAGVSQSPSNKVTEKGKDVELRCDPISGHTALYWYRQSLGQGLEFLIYFQGNSAPDKSGLPSDRFSAERTGGSVSTLTIQRTQQEDSAVYLCASSWDRADEQYFGPGTRLTVT.

The chain couples TRBV30 to TRBJ2-5, with D tentatively TRBD2 (5 bases). In germline, CDR1 is GTSNPN, CDR2 SVGIG (reference sequence). Trimming removed 1 base at V and 5 bases at J, with 8 bases between. The CDR3 consists of 12 residues. The CDR3 region is CAWSGGWETQYF. The DNA for the CDR3 is TGTGCCTGGAGTGGCGGGTGGGAGACCCAGTACTTC.

This clone was recorded many times. This chain's CDR3 is CASSLNGGNTEAFF. CDR3 sequence (DNA): TGTGCCAGCAGCTTAAATGGCGGAAACACTGAAGCTTTCTTT. V is TRBV11-2 and J is TRBJ1-1; D is unclear. The CDR3 has 14 amino acids. From germline, CDR1 is SGHAT and CDR2 FQNNGV. V lost 2 bases, J lost 2 bases, and 9 bases lay in between.

Many counts were recorded for this clone. The chain carries TRBV27 and TRBJ1-5; D not resolved. V lost 2 bases and J 4 bases, leaving 12 bases between the germline ends. The CDR3 contains 15 residues. Looked up from germline, CDR1 is MNHEY and CDR2 is SMNVEV (reference sequence). DNA of the CDR3: TGTGCCAGCAGTTTAGTATCCGGGTCGAATCAGCCCCAGCATTTT. Its translation is CASSLVSGSNQPQHF.

The sample holds many counts of this clone. The chain couples TRBV19 to TRBJ2-1; 8 bases line up with TRBD2. V lost 2 bases and J lost 0; bases outside the gene matches: 3. The germline gives CDR1 LNHDA, CDR2 SQIVND (reference sequence). The CDR3 contains 16 residues. In nucleotides, the CDR3 is TGTGCCAGTAGTATAACACGGGGGGGCTCCTACAATGAGCAGTTCTTC. Amino acid sequence: CASSITRGGSYNEQFF.